This TCR beta chain was recorded in a study of cytomegalovirus exposure and HLA in healthy donors. The PCR made use of 60 Vbeta and 13 Jbeta primers. Here immunoSEQ multiplex PCR was the method, and the copy in TCRdb shows in-frame clones only, minus some. The table includes about 160,000 clones, roughly four fifths detected once. V lost 3 bases and J lost 4, with 13 bases in between. The CDR3 has 14 residues. Per the germline V gene, CDR1 is SGHRS and CDR2 is YFSETQ. Source material: PBMCs. The rearrangement joins TRBV5-1 to TRBJ1-2, with D possibly TRBD1 on 5 matching bases. This clonotype was obtained from a woman in her thirties or forties in good health and CMV-seronegative. The DNA of the CDR3 is TGCGCCAGCAGCTGGGCCGGACAACGCTATGGCTACACCTTC. This encodes CASSWAGQRYGYTF.